The clone carrying this T cell receptor (beta chain) was detected once. Original handling: Reference gene primers were amplified, and this amplification served to estimate nucleated cell counts. Sequencing was performed with immunoSEQ multiplex PCR; in TCRdb, only in-frame clones are kept and a portion is missing. The V and J calls and the clone size are those of that table, but D and trimming were determined from the DNA. The top ten hold around 4% of the sample, which has fewer than 350,000 clones, approximately 86% seen once. CDR3 length equals 16 residues. Germline CDR1 reads SNHLY; CDR2 reads FYNNEI. Trimming removed 6 bases at V and 4 bases at J, with 20 bases between. This sample was taken from a study of blood T cell repertoires in COVID-19.

The sequencing sample was made of PBMCs or T cells enriched from blood (not recorded which). The J gene is TRBJ2-3, the V gene TRBV2; D is possibly TRBD2 (7 bases). This receptor was obtained from a woman aged 40 to 55 with acute COVID-19. In nucleotides, the CDR3 is TGTGCCAGCAGGATGTCTGAGGGGGGGCTAGCAGATACGCAGTATTTT. It specifies CASRMSEGGLADTQYF.